This is a list of T cell receptor beta chains from one sample in a study of graft-versus-host responses after intestinal transplantation. Measured with immunoSEQ multiplex PCR; TCRdb has only the in-frame clones, and not every one. Of about 85,000 clones in the sample, approximately 80% are singletons; the top ten hold around 0.8%. No cognate antigen is known for these TCRs. Here the sequenced sample was unstimulated CD4+ T cells sorted from spleen or lymph node cells, taken before intestinal transplant. Source of these receptors: a human donor who received an intestinal transplant. Both conserved end residues are part of each CDR3. A D gene is named only where the DNA matches it firmly. Size is omitted from some rows. Given values are once, few, many or a class for expanded clones.

V gene: TRBV6-6
clone size: NA
CDR3 length: 16
D gene: TRBD2
J gene: TRBJ2-3
CDR3 protein: CASSYGGGGSTDTQYF
CDR3 DNA: TGTGCCAGCAGTTACGGCGGGGGAGGTTCCACAGATACGCAGTATTTT

V gene: TRBV7-9
clone size: once
CDR3 length: 15
D gene: TRBD1
J gene: TRBJ2-3
CDR3 protein: CASSLGQGDRDTQYF
CDR3 DNA: TGTGCCAGCAGTTTGGGACAGGGAGACCGGGATACGCAGTATTTT

V gene: TRBV28
clone size: NA
CDR3 length: 12
D gene: NA
J gene: TRBJ2-3
CDR3 protein: CATHSGFDTQYF
CDR3 DNA: TGTGCCACTCACTCGGGGTTTGATACGCAGTATTTT

V gene: TRBV5-1
clone size: NA
CDR3 length: 14
D gene: NA
J gene: TRBJ2-1
CDR3 protein: CASSVILSYNEQFF
CDR3 DNA: TGCGCCAGCAGCGTTATCCTCTCCTACAATGAGCAGTTCTTC

V gene: TRBV6-6
clone size: few
CDR3 length: 9
D gene: NA
J gene: TRBJ2-7
CDR3 protein: CASSPRRYF
CDR3 DNA: TGTGCCAGCAGCCCCCGTAGATACTTC

V gene: TRBV2
clone size: NA
CDR3 length: 14
D gene: NA
J gene: TRBJ2-5
CDR3 protein: CASTRAYQMGTQYF
CDR3 DNA: TGTGCCAGCACCAGGGCCTACCAGATGGGGACCCAGTACTTC

V gene: TRBV2
clone size: NA
CDR3 length: 14
D gene: NA
J gene: TRBJ1-1
CDR3 protein: CASASFAGFTEAFF
CDR3 DNA: TGTGCCAGCGCGAGCTTTGCAGGGTTTACTGAAGCTTTCTTT

V gene: TRBV5-1
clone size: NA
CDR3 length: 15
D gene: NA
J gene: TRBJ2-2
CDR3 protein: CASSLVRPGTGELFF
CDR3 DNA: TGCGCCAGCAGCTTGGTACGCCCGGGGACCGGGGAGCTGTTTTTT

V gene: TRBV11-1
clone size: once
CDR3 length: 11
D gene: NA
J gene: TRBJ2-1
CDR3 protein: CASSPDNEQFF
CDR3 DNA: TGTGCCAGCAGCCCCGACAATGAGCAGTTCTTC

V gene: TRBV4-1
clone size: NA
CDR3 length: 22
D gene: NA
J gene: TRBJ2-1
CDR3 protein: CASSHTPGQEFILRGGNNEQFF
CDR3 DNA: TGCGCCAGCAGTCATACCCCGGGACAGGAATTTATTTTGCGGGGGGGAAACAATGAGCAGTTCTTC

V gene: TRBV6-5
clone size: NA
CDR3 length: 15
D gene: TRBD1
J gene: TRBJ2-7
CDR3 protein: CASRPDRGRSYEQYF
CDR3 DNA: TGTGCCAGCAGACCCGACAGGGGGCGATCCTACGAGCAGTACTTC

V gene: TRBV11-2
clone size: NA
CDR3 length: 14
D gene: NA
J gene: TRBJ1-6
CDR3 protein: CASSLDFQNSPLHF
CDR3 DNA: TGTGCCAGCAGCTTAGATTTTCAAAATTCACCCCTCCACTTT

V gene: TRBV6-1
clone size: NA
CDR3 length: 14
D gene: TRBD1
J gene: TRBJ1-6
CDR3 protein: CASSPTGLDSPLHF
CDR3 DNA: TGTGCCAGCAGTCCGACAGGGTTGGATTCACCCCTCCACTTT

V gene: TRBV6-6
clone size: NA
CDR3 length: 14
D gene: TRBD1
J gene: TRBJ2-2
CDR3 protein: CASSFRTGPGELFF
CDR3 DNA: TGTGCCAGCAGTTTCCGGACAGGTCCCGGGGAGCTGTTTTTT

V gene: TRBV4-1
clone size: few
CDR3 length: 15
D gene: TRBD2
J gene: TRBJ2-3
CDR3 protein: CASSQGGLVTDTQYF
CDR3 DNA: TGCGCCAGCAGCCAAGGGGGACTAGTCACAGATACGCAGTATTTT

V gene: TRBV5-1
clone size: few
CDR3 length: 14
D gene: TRBD2
J gene: TRBJ2-5
CDR3 protein: CASTSGGLQETQYF
CDR3 DNA: TGCGCCAGTACCTCGGGGGGGCTCCAAGAGACCCAGTACTTC

V gene: TRBV14
clone size: NA
CDR3 length: 14
D gene: TRBD1
J gene: TRBJ1-4
CDR3 protein: CASSYDRGGEKLFF
CDR3 DNA: TGTGCCAGCAGCTACGACAGGGGCGGTGAAAAACTGTTTTTT

V gene: TRBV5-1
clone size: NA
CDR3 length: 16
D gene: TRBD1
J gene: TRBJ2-5
CDR3 protein: CASSLGAGGFEETQYF
CDR3 DNA: TGCGCCAGCAGCTTGGGGGCAGGGGGTTTCGAAGAGACCCAGTACTTC

V gene: TRBV11-2
clone size: NA
CDR3 length: 15
D gene: TRBD1
J gene: TRBJ2-7
CDR3 protein: CASSLGQGAAYEQYF
CDR3 DNA: TGTGCCAGCAGCTTAGGACAGGGAGCAGCCTACGAGCAGTACTTC

V gene: TRBV6-1
clone size: NA
CDR3 length: 14
D gene: TRBD1
J gene: TRBJ1-5
CDR3 protein: CASRGTGVGQPQHF
CDR3 DNA: TGTGCCAGCAGGGGGACAGGGGTAGGGCAGCCCCAGCATTTT

V gene: TRBV28
clone size: NA
CDR3 length: 15
D gene: NA
J gene: TRBJ2-2
CDR3 protein: CASTATSRSTGELFF
CDR3 DNA: TGTGCCAGCACCGCGACTAGTCGCAGCACCGGGGAGCTGTTTTTT

V gene: TRBV28
clone size: NA
CDR3 length: 14
D gene: NA
J gene: TRBJ2-2
CDR3 protein: CASTDTSNTGELFF
CDR3 DNA: TGTGCCAGCACCGACACCTCGAACACCGGGGAGCTGTTTTTT

V gene: TRBV27
clone size: NA
CDR3 length: 14
D gene: NA
J gene: TRBJ2-2
CDR3 protein: CASPERREMRELFF
CDR3 DNA: TGTGCCAGTCCCGAAAGACGGGAAATGAGGGAGCTGTTTTTT

V gene: TRBV6-5
clone size: NA
CDR3 length: 16
D gene: TRBD2
J gene: TRBJ2-1
CDR3 protein: CASSYRLAVPTNEQFF
CDR3 DNA: TGTGCCAGCAGTTACCGACTAGCGGTACCCACCAATGAGCAGTTCTTC

V gene: TRBV4-2
clone size: NA
CDR3 length: 18
D gene: TRBD2
J gene: TRBJ2-1
CDR3 protein: CASSQDGGGLAGGNEQFF
CDR3 DNA: TGTGCCAGCAGCCAAGATGGTGGGGGATTAGCGGGAGGAAATGAGCAGTTCTTC

V gene: TRBV2
clone size: NA
CDR3 length: 14
D gene: TRBD1
J gene: TRBJ1-5
CDR3 protein: CASSIDRGDQPQHF
CDR3 DNA: TGTGCCAGCAGTATCGACAGGGGGGATCAGCCCCAGCATTTT

V gene: TRBV4-1
clone size: NA
CDR3 length: 16
D gene: NA
J gene: TRBJ2-2
CDR3 protein: CASSQDRGAYTGELFF
CDR3 DNA: TGCGCCAGCAGCCAAGATCGGGGGGCCTACACCGGGGAGCTGTTTTTT

V gene: TRBV11-1
clone size: NA
CDR3 length: 18
D gene: NA
J gene: TRBJ2-3
CDR3 protein: CASSLGEEAEGTTDTQYF
CDR3 DNA: TGTGCCAGCAGCTTAGGGGAGGAAGCGGAGGGAACAACAGATACGCAGTATTTT

V gene: TRBV6-5
clone size: NA
CDR3 length: 14
D gene: TRBD1
J gene: TRBJ2-7
CDR3 protein: CASSYAGQGYEQYF
CDR3 DNA: TGTGCCAGCAGTTACGCGGGACAGGGTTACGAGCAGTACTTC

V gene: TRBV5-4
clone size: NA
CDR3 length: 15
D gene: NA
J gene: TRBJ2-5
CDR3 protein: CASSLAGGQQETQYF
CDR3 DNA: TGTGCCAGCAGCTTGGCCGGGGGACAGCAAGAGACCCAGTACTTC

V gene: TRBV5-1
clone size: NA
CDR3 length: 16
D gene: NA
J gene: TRBJ2-2
CDR3 protein: CASREVVSLATGELFF
CDR3 DNA: TGCGCCAGCAGAGAGGTGGTGTCCCTTGCTACCGGGGAGCTGTTTTTT

V gene: TRBV4-2
clone size: NA
CDR3 length: 17
D gene: NA
J gene: TRBJ2-5
CDR3 protein: CASSQVSGTTWGETQYF
CDR3 DNA: TGTGCCAGCAGCCAAGTATCCGGGACAACTTGGGGGGAGACCCAGTACTTC

V gene: TRBV9
clone size: NA
CDR3 length: 16
D gene: NA
J gene: TRBJ2-3
CDR3 protein: CASSPFGGAGTDTQYF
CDR3 DNA: TGTGCCAGCAGCCCCTTTGGGGGGGCCGGCACAGATACGCAGTATTTT

V gene: TRBV5-1
clone size: NA
CDR3 length: 15
D gene: TRBD2
J gene: TRBJ2-7
CDR3 protein: CASSLAPSGAGEQYF
CDR3 DNA: TGCGCCAGCAGCTTGGCCCCTAGCGGGGCGGGCGAGCAGTACTTC

V gene: TRBV7-8
clone size: NA
CDR3 length: 14
D gene: NA
J gene: TRBJ1-1
CDR3 protein: CASSFGSVVTEAFF
CDR3 DNA: TGTGCCAGCAGCTTCGGGTCTGTGGTCACTGAAGCTTTCTTT

V gene: TRBV10-1
clone size: NA
CDR3 length: 16
D gene: TRBD2
J gene: TRBJ2-5
CDR3 protein: CASSEGTSGAQETQYF
CDR3 DNA: TGCGCCAGCAGCGAAGGGACTAGCGGGGCCCAAGAGACCCAGTACTTC

V gene: TRBV29-1
clone size: NA
CDR3 length: 11
D gene: NA
J gene: TRBJ2-1
CDR3 protein: CSVEPGSSRFF
CDR3 DNA: TGCAGCGTTGAACCCGGGAGCAGTCGGTTCTTC

V gene: TRBV5-1
clone size: NA
CDR3 length: 22
D gene: TRBD1
J gene: TRBJ1-6
CDR3 protein: CASSGIGTGGKVSGEINSPLHF
CDR3 DNA: TGCGCCAGCAGCGGCATTGGGACAGGGGGCAAAGTATCGGGGGAAATTAATTCACCCCTCCACTTT

V gene: TRBV28
clone size: NA
CDR3 length: 17
D gene: TRBD1
J gene: TRBJ1-5
CDR3 protein: CASSLLGQGLGNQPQHF
CDR3 DNA: TGTGCCAGCAGTTTATTGGGACAGGGTCTAGGCAATCAGCCCCAGCATTTT

V gene: TRBV7-9
clone size: NA
CDR3 length: 16
D gene: TRBD1
J gene: TRBJ2-5
CDR3 protein: CASSLDRGLGEETQYF
CDR3 DNA: TGTGCCAGCAGCTTAGACAGGGGGCTTGGAGAAGAGACCCAGTACTTC

V gene: TRBV2
clone size: NA
CDR3 length: 14
D gene: TRBD1
J gene: TRBJ2-5
CDR3 protein: CASRKTGGTETQYF
CDR3 DNA: TGTGCCAGCAGGAAGACAGGGGGCACCGAGACCCAGTACTTC

V gene: TRBV6-1
clone size: NA
CDR3 length: 13
D gene: NA
J gene: TRBJ1-2
CDR3 protein: CASRTPGRGGYTF
CDR3 DNA: TGTGCCAGCAGAACGCCTGGGAGGGGTGGCTACACCTTC

V gene: TRBV19
clone size: NA
CDR3 length: 15
D gene: NA
J gene: TRBJ1-2
CDR3 protein: CASSIGGAAGYGYTF
CDR3 DNA: TGTGCCAGTAGTATAGGGGGCGCGGCTGGCTATGGCTACACCTTC

V gene: TRBV5-1
clone size: NA
CDR3 length: 14
D gene: NA
J gene: TRBJ2-2
CDR3 protein: CASSWASDGGELFF
CDR3 DNA: TGCGCCAGCAGCTGGGCCTCTGATGGCGGGGAGCTGTTTTTT

V gene: TRBV14
clone size: NA
CDR3 length: 14
D gene: NA
J gene: TRBJ1-2
CDR3 protein: CASSKHRILGGYTF
CDR3 DNA: TGTGCCAGCAGCAAACACAGAATACTGGGTGGCTACACCTTC

V gene: TRBV29-1
clone size: NA
CDR3 length: 13
D gene: TRBD1
J gene: TRBJ2-1
CDR3 protein: CSVERDRDNEQFF
CDR3 DNA: TGCAGCGTTGAACGGGACAGGGACAATGAGCAGTTCTTC

V gene: TRBV6-1
clone size: NA
CDR3 length: 15
D gene: TRBD2
J gene: TRBJ2-7
CDR3 protein: CASSRSTSGSREQYF
CDR3 DNA: TGTGCCAGCAGTCGCTCAACTAGCGGGAGTCGCGAGCAGTACTTC

V gene: TRBV5-5
clone size: NA
CDR3 length: 15
D gene: TRBD2
J gene: TRBJ2-3
CDR3 protein: CASSGLAGGLNTQYF
CDR3 DNA: TGTGCCAGCAGCGGTCTGGCGGGGGGGTTAAATACGCAGTATTTT

V gene: TRBV15
clone size: NA
CDR3 length: 12
D gene: NA
J gene: TRBJ2-5
CDR3 protein: CATRTTGETQYF
CDR3 DNA: TGTGCCACCCGTACGACGGGGGAGACCCAGTACTTC

V gene: TRBV28
clone size: once
CDR3 length: 14
D gene: NA
J gene: TRBJ2-2
CDR3 protein: CASSSPGQSGELFF
CDR3 DNA: TGTGCCAGCAGTTCTCCCGGACAGTCCGGGGAGCTGTTTTTT

V gene: TRBV28
clone size: NA
CDR3 length: 14
D gene: TRBD1
J gene: TRBJ2-3
CDR3 protein: CASSSSGGIDTQYF
CDR3 DNA: TGTGCCAGCAGTTCATCAGGGGGCATAGATACGCAGTATTTT

V gene: TRBV2
clone size: NA
CDR3 length: 13
D gene: TRBD1
J gene: TRBJ2-7
CDR3 protein: CASVGTGNYEQYF
CDR3 DNA: TGTGCCAGCGTCGGGACAGGCAACTACGAGCAGTACTTC

V gene: TRBV2
clone size: NA
CDR3 length: 14
D gene: TRBD1
J gene: TRBJ2-7
CDR3 protein: CASTEQGADYEQYF
CDR3 DNA: TGTGCCAGCACTGAACAGGGGGCGGATTACGAGCAGTACTTC

V gene: TRBV5-1
clone size: NA
CDR3 length: 14
D gene: NA
J gene: TRBJ2-5
CDR3 protein: CASSGPRGGETQYF
CDR3 DNA: TGCGCCAGCAGCGGACCAAGGGGGGGAGAGACCCAGTACTTC

V gene: TRBV19
clone size: NA
CDR3 length: 16
D gene: TRBD2
J gene: TRBJ2-3
CDR3 protein: CASSIAAGGPADTQYF
CDR3 DNA: TGTGCCAGTAGTATTGCCGCGGGGGGGCCAGCAGATACGCAGTATTTT

V gene: TRBV6-5
clone size: few
CDR3 length: 12
D gene: NA
J gene: TRBJ1-4
CDR3 protein: CASGQPNEKLFF
CDR3 DNA: TGTGCCAGCGGACAGCCTAATGAAAAACTGTTTTTT

V gene: TRBV19
clone size: NA
CDR3 length: 15
D gene: NA
J gene: TRBJ2-7
CDR3 protein: CASSIDHLTGYEQYF
CDR3 DNA: TGTGCCAGTAGCATAGATCACCTGACAGGCTACGAGCAGTACTTC

V gene: TRBV11-2
clone size: NA
CDR3 length: 15
D gene: TRBD1
J gene: TRBJ2-7
CDR3 protein: CASSPLQGWVYEQYF
CDR3 DNA: TGTGCCAGCAGCCCGTTACAGGGGTGGGTATACGAGCAGTACTTC

V gene: TRBV7-9
clone size: NA
CDR3 length: 15
D gene: NA
J gene: TRBJ1-4
CDR3 protein: CASSLDPGVNEKLFF
CDR3 DNA: TGTGCCAGCAGCTTAGATCCAGGGGTCAATGAAAAACTGTTTTTT

V gene: TRBV10-1
clone size: NA
CDR3 length: 14
D gene: NA
J gene: TRBJ2-1
CDR3 protein: CASSDSIGSNEQFF
CDR3 DNA: TGCGCCAGCTCTGACAGTATAGGTAGCAATGAGCAGTTCTTC